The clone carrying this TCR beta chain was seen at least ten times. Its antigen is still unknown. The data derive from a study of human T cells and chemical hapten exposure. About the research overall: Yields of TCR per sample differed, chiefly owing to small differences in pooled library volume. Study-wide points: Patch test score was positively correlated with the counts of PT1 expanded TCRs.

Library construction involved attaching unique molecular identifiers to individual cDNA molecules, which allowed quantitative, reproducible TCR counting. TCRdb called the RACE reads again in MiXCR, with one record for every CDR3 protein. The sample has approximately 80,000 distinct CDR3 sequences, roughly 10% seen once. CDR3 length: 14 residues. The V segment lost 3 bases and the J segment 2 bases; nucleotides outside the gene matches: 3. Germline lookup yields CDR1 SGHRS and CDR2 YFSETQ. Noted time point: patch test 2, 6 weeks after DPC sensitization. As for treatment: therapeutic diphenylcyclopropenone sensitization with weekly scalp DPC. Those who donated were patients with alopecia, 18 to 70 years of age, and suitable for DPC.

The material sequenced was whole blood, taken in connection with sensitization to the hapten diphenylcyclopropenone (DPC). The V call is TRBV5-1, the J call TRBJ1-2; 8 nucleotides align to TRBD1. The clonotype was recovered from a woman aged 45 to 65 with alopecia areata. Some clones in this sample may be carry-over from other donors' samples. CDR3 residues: CASSSGTGNYGYTF. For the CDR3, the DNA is TGCGCCAGCAGCTCCGGGACAGGAAACTATGGCTACACCTTC.